A selection of T cell receptor beta chains follows, all from one sample in a study of OX40 agonist ivuxolimab in advanced cancers. Method: immunoSEQ multiplex PCR; TCRdb's copy keeps in-frame clones and lacks some. The data hold under 20,000 clones, with around 78% observed a single time. The source was CD4+ or CD8+ T cells sorted from blood, collected in a trial of the OX40 agonist ivuxolimab. Every receptor here comes from an adult with an advanced solid tumor such as melanoma, head and neck, liver or kidney cancer. Each CDR3 is given with its conserved first and last residue. D genes are given only for firm matches. Clone size is shown for a subset of rows, as once, few, many or a class of expanded clone.

clone size | J gene | V gene | CDR3 length | D gene | CDR3 protein | CDR3 DNA
- | TRBJ1-2 | TRBV7-9 | 14 | - | CASSSTGTNYGYTF | TGTGCCAGCAGCTCCACAGGGACCAACTATGGCTACACCTTC
- | TRBJ1-6 | TRBV5-5 | 11 | - | CASSRPGALHF | TGTGCCAGCAGCCGACCGGGGGCCCTCCACTTT
- | TRBJ2-7 | TRBV2 | 14 | - | CASSERSYPYEQYF | TGTGCCAGCAGTGAGAGAAGTTACCCCTACGAGCAGTACTTC
- | TRBJ2-2 | TRBV15 | 16 | - | CATSSWTETNTGELFF | TGTGCCACCAGCTCCTGGACAGAAACGAACACCGGGGAGCTGTTTTTT
once | TRBJ2-7 | TRBV2 | 16 | TRBD1 | CASSEVPPGQPYEQYF | TGTGCCAGCAGTGAAGTGCCGCCGGGACAGCCCTACGAGCAGTACTTC
- | TRBJ2-7 | TRBV2 | 15 | TRBD1 | CASSDWTGASYEQYF | TGTGCCAGCAGTGATTGGACAGGGGCCTCCTACGAGCAGTACTTC
- | TRBJ2-7 | TRBV28 | 15 | - | CASSPWGGFSYEQYF | TGTGCCAGCAGTCCCTGGGGTGGGTTCTCCTACGAGCAGTACTTC
- | TRBJ2-3 | TRBV19 | 16 | TRBD2 | CASSTRLAGGGDTQYF | TGTGCCAGTAGTACCCGACTAGCGGGAGGGGGAGATACGCAGTATTTT
- | TRBJ2-7 | TRBV7-8 | 15 | TRBD1 | CASSPDPGTAYEQYF | TGTGCCAGCAGCCCCGACCCCGGGACAGCCTACGAGCAGTACTTC
- | TRBJ2-1 | TRBV19 | 13 | - | CASGAEKSNEQFF | TGTGCCAGTGGAGCGGAGAAGAGTAATGAGCAGTTCTTC
- | TRBJ2-3 | TRBV15 | 18 | TRBD2 | CATSGGLAGGHDTDTQYF | TGTGCCACCAGCGGCGGACTAGCGGGAGGACATGACACAGATACGCAGTATTTT
- | TRBJ2-5 | TRBV25-1 | 18 | TRBD2 | CASSEFSGLADNQETQYF | TGTGCCAGCAGTGAATTCTCCGGACTAGCGGATAACCAAGAGACCCAGTACTTC
medium-sized | TRBJ1-5 | TRBV30 | 12 | - | CAWKAGNQPQHF | TGTGCCTGGAAGGCAGGGAATCAGCCCCAGCATTTT
- | TRBJ2-1 | TRBV6-5 | 15 | - | CASSYPGPQGNEQFF | TGTGCCAGCAGTTACCCCGGGCCCCAGGGCAATGAGCAGTTCTTC
- | TRBJ1-2 | TRBV7-4 | 13 | - | CASSLETGYGYTF | TGTGCCAGCAGCTTAGAGACAGGCTATGGCTACACCTTC
- | TRBJ2-1 | TRBV27 | 16 | TRBD2 | CASSLTPTGGMNEQFF | TGTGCCAGCAGTCTTACCCCAACGGGGGGAATGAATGAGCAGTTCTTC
- | TRBJ1-1 | TRBV4-2 | 15 | TRBD1 | CASSQWTGGEAEAFF | TGTGCCAGCAGCCAATGGACAGGGGGCGAAGCTGAAGCTTTCTTT
- | TRBJ2-3 | TRBV6-5 | 15 | - | CASSYLNPSTDTQYF | TGTGCCAGCAGTTACCTGAACCCTAGCACAGATACGCAGTATTTT
- | TRBJ2-1 | TRBV4-3 | 16 | TRBD2 | CASSQESRLALNEQFF | TGCGCCAGCAGCCAAGAGTCGCGACTAGCTTTAAATGAGCAGTTCTTC
- | TRBJ1-2 | TRBV4-1 | 15 | TRBD1 | CASSPEDREKLGYTF | TGCGCCAGCAGCCCGGAGGACAGGGAAAAATTGGGCTACACCTTC
- | TRBJ1-3 | TRBV7-6 | 17 | - | CASSLGGGPSSGNTIYF | TGTGCCAGCAGCTTAGGGGGGGGGCCGAGCTCTGGAAACACCATATATTTT
once | TRBJ2-7 | TRBV19 | 15 | - | CASSIDTGRSYEQYF | TGTGCCAGTAGTATCGACACAGGGCGATCCTACGAGCAGTACTTC
- | TRBJ1-6 | TRBV19 | 15 | - | CASSPRTGWSSPLHF | TGTGCCAGTAGTCCGAGGACCGGGTGGAGTTCACCCCTCCACTTT
- | TRBJ1-5 | TRBV28 | 14 | - | CASSPPGINQPQHF | TGTGCCAGCAGTCCGCCAGGGATCAATCAGCCCCAGCATTTT
- | TRBJ2-1 | TRBV4-1 | 17 | TRBD2 | CASSHTLAGSLLGEQFF | TGCGCCAGCAGCCACACGCTAGCGGGATCCCTATTAGGTGAGCAGTTCTTC
- | TRBJ2-5 | TRBV27 | 14 | - | CASSSNRAQETQYF | TGTGCCAGCAGTTCCAACAGGGCCCAAGAGACCCAGTACTTC
- | TRBJ2-1 | TRBV2 | 17 | TRBD1 | CASSEAETGSPYNEQFF | TGTGCCAGCAGTGAAGCTGAGACAGGGTCCCCCTACAATGAGCAGTTCTTC
- | TRBJ2-7 | TRBV27 | 14 | TRBD1 | CASNFMGQSYEQYF | TGTGCCAGCAACTTTATGGGACAGTCCTACGAGCAGTACTTC
- | TRBJ1-3 | TRBV5-6 | 14 | - | CASSFGSVGNTIYF | TGTGCCAGCAGCTTTGGGAGCGTGGGAAACACCATATATTTT
- | TRBJ2-3 | TRBV7-9 | 16 | TRBD2 | CASSYRLAGSTDTQYF | TGTGCCAGCAGCTACAGACTAGCGGGCTCCACAGATACGCAGTATTTT
- | TRBJ1-4 | TRBV18 | 16 | - | CASSLEASSTNEKLFF | TGTGCCAGCTCACTGGAGGCCTCTTCAACTAATGAAAAACTGTTTTTT
- | TRBJ1-1 | TRBV6-5 | 15 | - | CASSFRDGGHTEAFF | TGTGCCAGCAGTTTTCGCGACGGGGGACACACTGAAGCTTTCTTT
- | TRBJ2-3 | TRBV28 | 12 | - | CASSGNGDTQYF | TGTGCCAGCAGTGGCAACGGGGATACGCAGTATTTT
- | TRBJ2-7 | TRBV11-2 | 18 | TRBD1 | CASSLDRDSVSYDPEQYF | TGTGCCAGCAGCTTAGACCGGGACAGTGTTTCCTACGACCCGGAGCAGTACTTC
- | TRBJ2-1 | TRBV27 | 15 | - | CASSLYGGPYNEQFF | TGTGCCAGCAGTTTATATGGCGGACCCTACAATGAGCAGTTCTTC
once | TRBJ2-1 | TRBV6-4 | 15 | TRBD2 | CASSDLAGGPHEQFF | TGTGCCAGCTCGGATCTAGCGGGAGGGCCGCATGAGCAGTTCTTC
- | TRBJ2-1 | TRBV2 | 15 | TRBD2 | CASSVGGGSYNEQFF | TGTGCCAGCAGTGTGGGCGGGGGCTCCTACAATGAGCAGTTCTTC